Listed here are 19 T cell receptor beta chains from one sample, sequenced in a study of tumor-infiltrating lymphocytes in primary liver carcinoma. The study co-extracted DNA and RNA from approximately 20-30 mg of unsorted bulk tissue. Priming with a constant-region primer yielded TCR beta cDNA from around 540 ng total RNA. ARM-PCR was slightly modified, and three nested multiplex PCR rounds with it gave rise to the TCR beta libraries. Investigators reported that the first two PCR rounds, at 10 to 11 cycles each, used TRBV1-TRBV30 forward primers with a C-beta reverse primer. MiXCR was run by TCRdb on the multiplex PCR reads, yielding one entry per CDR3 protein. The table lists 150,000 to 200,000 distinct CDR3 sequences, around four fifths of them singletons. The material sequenced was tumor tissue from primary liver carcinoma. The receptors here all came from a man aged 40-49 years with primary liver carcinoma and hepatitis B virus infection.

This clonotype was found once. A much larger clone lies a single base off, so this may be a read error. The rearrangement links TRBV28 to TRBJ1-5; maybe TRBD1 (6 bases). The length of the CDR3 is 12 residues. Between the trimmed V and J ends, which lost 7 bases and 5 bases, there was a span of 9 bases. The V gene's germline CDR1 is MDHEN and CDR2 SYDVKM. The CDR3 region is CASKGTYQPQHF. The CDR3 DNA reads as TGTGCCAGCAAGGGGACATATCAGCCCCAGCATTTT.

This clonotype was recorded many times. The chain couples TRBV29-1 to TRBJ1-2; no definite D call. There are 13 residues in the CDR3. CDR1 SQVTM and CDR2 ANQGSEA come from the germline V gene. With 4 bases removed from V and 3 bases from J, the gap between germline ends came to 12 bases. The CDR3 DNA reads TGCAGCGTTGCCACGGACGGATACTATGGCTACACCTTC. This gives the protein CSVATDGYYGYTF. Filled out from reference TRBV29-1 and TRBJ1-2, the complete variable domain reads SAVISQKPSRDICQRGTSLTIQCQVDSQVTMMFWYRQQPGQSLTLIATANQGSEATYESGFVIDKFPISRPNLTFSTLTVSNMSPEDSSIYLCSVATDGYYGYTFGSGTRLTVV.

This clonotype has at least ten counts. This chain links TRBV6-2 or TRBV6-3 with TRBJ2-1, with TRBD2 matching over 10 bases. After removal of 4 bases from V and 6 bases from J, the junction contained 27 bases not matched to a gene. This CDR3 has 22 amino acids. Per germline, CDR1 MNHEY and CDR2 SVGEGT. As DNA, the CDR3 is TGTGCCAGCAGTTTCCTGATTGAGGCGTGGGTTCTAGCGGGAGAAAGGGTCAATGAGCAGTTCTTC. Amino acids: CASSFLIEAWVLAGERVNEQFF.

The rearrangement joins TRBV2 to TRBJ1-5; 9 positions match TRBD1. V shed 7 bases and J 2 bases; nucleotides not matched to a gene: 3. The V gene's germline CDR1 is SNHLY and CDR2 FYNNEI. This CDR3 is 14 amino acids long. The CDR3 reads CASNGDRGNQPQHF. CDR3 nucleotide sequence: TGTGCCAGCAATGGGGACAGGGGCAATCAGCCCCAGCATTTT.

As concerns this clonotype: At one of its ends the junction is not consistent with the germline gene, which may arise from a read error. The CDR3 here is CASIRDLGENQYF. The CDR3 nucleotides read TGTGCCAGCATCAGGGACTTAGGAGAGAACCAGTACTTC. V is TRBV6-1 and J is TRBJ2-5; D may be TRBD2 (6 bases). The germline V gene encodes CDR1 MNHNS and CDR2 SASEGT. The CDR3 is made up of 13 amino acids.

A remark on this clonotype: A junction end diverges from the germline sequence, so it may reflect a read error. The rearrangement uses TRBV5-1 and TRBJ2-1, with 12 bases lining up with TRBD2. The germline V gene encodes CDR1 SGHRS and CDR2 YFSETQ. The CDR3 is 15 residues long. In DNA, the CDR3 is TGTGCCAGCAGCTATCTAGCGGGAGGGCCCAATGAGCAGTTCTTC. Amino acid sequence: CASSYLAGGPNEQFF.

This clonotype was seen repeatedly, ten times or more. This chain uses TRBV6-1 with TRBJ2-3; D possibly corresponds to TRBD1 (6 bases). There are 15 residues in the CDR3. From germline, CDR1 is MNHNS and CDR2 SASEGT. Trimming took 0 bases from V and 4 from J, leaving 11 bases between them. This chain's CDR3 is CASSEAGGGADTQYF. CDR3 nucleotide sequence: TGTGCCAGCAGTGAAGCTGGGGGCGGAGCAGATACGCAGTATTTT.

Concerning this clonotype itself: A read error may account for a junction end that differs from germline. V is TRBV6-2 or TRBV6-3 and J is TRBJ2-1; perhaps TRBD2 as D (5 bases). This CDR3 comprises 14 residues. Germline V CDR1 and CDR2: MNHEY, SVGEGT. CDR3 sequence (DNA): TGTGCCAGCTGTTACGGTCGGGATTGCAATGAGCAGTTCTTC. Its protein product is CASCYGRDCNEQFF.

Turning to this clonotype: Sequence at one end of the junction differs from germline and may be a read error. The rearrangement joins TRBV5-6 to TRBJ1-6; 10 bases are shared with TRBD1. This CDR3 region has 17 residues. CDR1 and CDR2 (germline): SGHDT, YYEEEE. The CDR3 nucleotides are TGTGCCACCAGCTCCCTAACCGGGACAGGGGTTGATTCATCCCTCCACTTT. Protein sequence: CATSSLTGTGVDSSLHF.

Details on this clonotype: At one boundary the junction diverges from the germline segment, which might be a read error. The V call is TRBV30, the J call TRBJ2-2; tentatively, D is TRBD2 (6 bases). CDR3 size: 15 residues. Germline CDR1 and CDR2: GTSNPN and SVGIG (reference sequence). CDR3 coding DNA: TGTGCCTGGAGTGGGACTAATTTACGCGCCGGGGAGCTATTTTTT. Translating gives CAWSGTNLRAGELFF.

The V call is TRBV5-6, the J call TRBJ2-2; possibly TRBD1 for D (5 bases). CDR1 is SGHDT and CDR2 is YYEEEE in the germline V gene. The V and J ends lost 5 bases and 5 bases respectively, with 22 bases between them. The CDR3 consists of 17 residues. CDR3 sequence reads: CASRLWGLVRTTGELFF. CDR3 coding DNA: TGTGCCAGCAGGTTATGGGGTCTAGTGCGGACAACCGGGGAGCTGTTTTTT.

This chain joins TRBV11-2 and TRBJ1-5; D is perhaps TRBD1 (6 bases). Germline-derived CDR1 and CDR2 are SGHAT and FQNNGV. This CDR3 spans 17 amino acids. V lost 1 base, J lost 2 bases, and 15 bases lay in between. CDR3 coding DNA: TGTGCCAGCAGCTTAGTAGGGGAAACAGGGCGCAATCAGCCCCAGCATTTT. Translating it yields CASSLVGETGRNQPQHF.

Concerning this clonotype itself: Mismatch with germline at one junction end may stem from a read error. The chain joins TRBV5-6 to TRBJ2-1; D not certain. Per the germline V gene, CDR1 is SGHDT and CDR2 is YYEEEE. This CDR3 comprises 13 residues. The CDR3 protein is CASSLFRVGEPFF. The CDR3 DNA is TGTGCCAGCAGCTTGTTTAGAGTCGGTGAGCCGTTCTTC.

A note on this clonotype: The missing conserved phenylalanine or tryptophan at the end of this CDR3 makes a read error likely. The CDR3 DNA reads TGTACCAGCAGTCAACCCCGAGCGGGGAGCGCAGATACGCAGTATTCT. This translates into CTSSQPRAGSADTQYS. The chain combines TRBV6-2 or TRBV6-3 with TRBJ2-3; TRBD2 agrees at 7 bases. Germline CDR1 is MNHEY and CDR2 is SVGEGT. This CDR3 is built from 16 residues.

This chain uses TRBV10-3 with TRBJ2-1; possibly TRBD1 for D (5 bases). CDR3 size: 13 residues. Germline V gene data show CDR1 as ENHRY and CDR2 as SYGVKD. DNA for the CDR3: TGTGTCAACCGGGCGACTCCAGACAGTGAGCAGTTCTTC. Its translation is CVNRATPDSEQFF.

CDR3 protein: CASNSKLYNEQFF. As DNA, the CDR3 is TGTGCCAGCAACTCAAAATTGTACAATGAGCAGTTCTTC. The chain carries TRBV11-2 and TRBJ2-1; no definite D call. Germline loops: CDR1 SGHAT, CDR2 FQNNGV. The V end lost 7 bases, the J end lost 4 bases, and 11 bases lay between the germline ends. There are 13 residues in the CDR3.

This clonotype was picked up many times. This chain joins TRBV4-1 and TRBJ1-1; D gene uncertain. Germline CDR1 MGHRA, CDR2 YSYEKL. CDR3 size: 17 residues. V lost 0 bases and J lost 3, with 17 bases in between. CDR3 DNA sequence: TGCGCCAGCAGCCAAGATTTGGACCTCAGGATGGACACTGAAGCTTTCTTT. Its translation is CASSQDLDLRMDTEAFF.

As regards this clonotype: The junction does not match germline at one end; this may be a read error. The J gene is TRBJ1-4, the V gene TRBV11-2; perhaps TRBD1 as D (5 bases). The germline gives CDR1 SGHAT, CDR2 FQNNGV. This CDR3 region has 15 residues. The CDR3 DNA is TGTGCCAGCAGTTTAGAACCGATAGGGGTTGAAAAACTGTTTTTT. As protein: CASSLEPIGVEKLFF.

The table lists this clonotype with many counts. V usage is TRBV29-1 and J usage is TRBJ2-6; D may match TRBD1 or TRBD2 (5 bases each). CDR1 is SQVTM, CDR2 ANQGSEA, per germline. Trimming took off 5 bases at V and 3 bases at J, with 14 bases between the two ends. The CDR3 has 15 residues. The CDR3 loop reads CSVWDGVVGANVLTF. CDR3 coding DNA: TGCAGCGTTTGGGACGGGGTGGTTGGGGCCAACGTCCTGACTTTC.